The clone carrying this TCR beta chain was seen ten or more times. The CDR3 consists of 14 residues. Germline V gene lookup returns CDR1 MDHEN and CDR2 SYDVKM. V gave up 10 bases and J gave up 0 bases, with 12 bases separating them. Construction of TCR beta libraries relied on iRepertoire HTBI primers and on Arm-PCR targeting CDR3 regions. TCRdb itself ran the multiplex PCR reads through MiXCR, one entry per CDR3 protein. Among over 350,000 distinct CDR3 sequences listed, 13% to 15% were seen once. The data originate from a study of regulatory T cells in long-lasting Graves disease. The time point: newly diagnosed GD, antithyroid drugs for less than 3 months. Preparation of the TCR library used RNA extracted from PBMCs. This sample was shared with a second study, whose subject was T cells in Graves' hyperthyroidism and ophthalmopathy. As reported in that work: Stable disease denoted Graves' hyperthyroidism without ophthalmopathy progression within 18 months.

This clonotype was obtained from a woman between 45 and 60 years old with Graves disease. The rearrangement uses TRBV28 and TRBJ2-2; tentative D call: TRBD1 (6 bases). The specimen was peripheral blood mononuclear cells (PBMCs), collected at new diagnosis, from a patient treated with antithyroid drugs. Written as DNA, the CDR3 is TGTGCCAACTCAGGGGCCGCGAACACCGGGGAGCTGTTTTTT. It encodes CANSGAANTGELFF. The whole variable domain, remainder taken from reference TRBV28 and TRBJ2-2, is DVKVTQSSRYLVKRTGEKVFLECVQDMDHENMFWYRQDPGLGLRLIYFSYDVKMKEKGDIPEGYSVSREKKERFSLILESASTNQTSMYLCANSGAANTGELFFGEGSRLTVL.